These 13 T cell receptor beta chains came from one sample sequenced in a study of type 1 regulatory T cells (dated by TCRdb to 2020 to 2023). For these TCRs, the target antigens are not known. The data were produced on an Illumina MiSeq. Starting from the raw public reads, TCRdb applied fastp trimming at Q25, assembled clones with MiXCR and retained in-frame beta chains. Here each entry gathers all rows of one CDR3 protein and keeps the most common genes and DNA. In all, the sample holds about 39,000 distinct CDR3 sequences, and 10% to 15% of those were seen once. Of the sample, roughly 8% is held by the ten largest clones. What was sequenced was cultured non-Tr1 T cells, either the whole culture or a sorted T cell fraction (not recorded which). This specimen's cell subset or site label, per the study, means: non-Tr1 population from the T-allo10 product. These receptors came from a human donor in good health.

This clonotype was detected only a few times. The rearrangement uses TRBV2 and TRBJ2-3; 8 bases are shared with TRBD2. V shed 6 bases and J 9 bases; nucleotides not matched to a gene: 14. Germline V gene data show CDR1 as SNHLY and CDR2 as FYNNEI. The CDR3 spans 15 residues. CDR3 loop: CASSRGGLTFGTQYF. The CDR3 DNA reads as TGTGCCAGCAGCCGGGGGGGACTCACGTTCGGGACGCAGTATTTT.

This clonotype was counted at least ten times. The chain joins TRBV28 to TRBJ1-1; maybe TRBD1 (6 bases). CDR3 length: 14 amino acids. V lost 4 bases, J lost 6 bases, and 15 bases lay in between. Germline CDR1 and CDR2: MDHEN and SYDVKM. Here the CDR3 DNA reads TGTGCCAGCAGTTACAGGGTCTCCGGGGCTGAAGCTTTCTTT. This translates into CASSYRVSGAEAFF.

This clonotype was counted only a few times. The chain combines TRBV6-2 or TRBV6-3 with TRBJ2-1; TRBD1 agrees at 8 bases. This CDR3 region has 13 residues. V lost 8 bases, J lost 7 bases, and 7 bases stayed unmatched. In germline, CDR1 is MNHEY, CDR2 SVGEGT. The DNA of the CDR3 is TGTGCCAGCGGGCGGACAGGGACGAATGAGCAGTTCTTC. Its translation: CASGRTGTNEQFF.

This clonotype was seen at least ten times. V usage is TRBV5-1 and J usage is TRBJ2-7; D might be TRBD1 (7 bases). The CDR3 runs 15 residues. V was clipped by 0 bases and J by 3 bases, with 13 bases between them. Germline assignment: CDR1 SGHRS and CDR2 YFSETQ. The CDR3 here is CASSLGAGGNYEQYF. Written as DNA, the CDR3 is TGCGCCAGCAGCTTGGGGGCAGGGGGGAACTACGAGCAGTACTTC.

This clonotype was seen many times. CDR3 amino acids: CASRFGLRGTDTQYF. The CDR3 region has the DNA TGTGCCAGCAGGTTCGGACTAAGGGGCACAGATACGCAGTATTTT. The gene calls are TRBV27 and TRBJ2-3; the D gene is possibly TRBD2 (6 bases). The germline V gene has CDR1 MNHEY and CDR2 SMNVEV (reference sequence). The V end was cut by 6 bases, the J end by 1 base, with 14 bases between. This CDR3 is built from 15 residues.

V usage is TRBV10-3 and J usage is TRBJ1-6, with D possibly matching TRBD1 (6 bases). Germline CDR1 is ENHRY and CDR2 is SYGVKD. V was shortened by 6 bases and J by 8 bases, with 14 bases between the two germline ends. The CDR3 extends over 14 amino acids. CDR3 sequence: CAIRSPGADSPLHF. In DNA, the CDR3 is TGTGCCATCAGGTCCCCAGGGGCCGATTCACCCCTCCACTTT.

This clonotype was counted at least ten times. The CDR3, as DNA: TGTGCCATCAGGGAGACGCTAGCGGGAGCCGGGCAAGAGACCCAGTACTTC. This sequence encodes CAIRETLAGAGQETQYF. This chain joins TRBV10-3 and TRBJ2-5; 10 positions match TRBD2. V shed 6 bases and J 2 bases; nucleotides not matched to a gene: 12. The CDR3 is 17 amino acids. Germline V gene lookup returns CDR1 ENHRY and CDR2 SYGVKD.

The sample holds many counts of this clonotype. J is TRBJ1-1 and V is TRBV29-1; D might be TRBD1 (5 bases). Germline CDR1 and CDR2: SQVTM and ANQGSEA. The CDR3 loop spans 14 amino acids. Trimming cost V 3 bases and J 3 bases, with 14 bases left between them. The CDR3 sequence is CSVDPSGVDTEAFF. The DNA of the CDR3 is TGCAGCGTTGACCCATCGGGGGTTGACACTGAAGCTTTCTTT.

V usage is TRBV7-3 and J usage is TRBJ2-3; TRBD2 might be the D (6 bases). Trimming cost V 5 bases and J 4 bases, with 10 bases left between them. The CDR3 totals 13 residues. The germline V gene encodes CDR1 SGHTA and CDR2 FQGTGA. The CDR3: CASSLGTPDTQYF. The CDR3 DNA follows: TGTGCCAGCAGCCTGGGGACTCCAGATACGCAGTATTTT.

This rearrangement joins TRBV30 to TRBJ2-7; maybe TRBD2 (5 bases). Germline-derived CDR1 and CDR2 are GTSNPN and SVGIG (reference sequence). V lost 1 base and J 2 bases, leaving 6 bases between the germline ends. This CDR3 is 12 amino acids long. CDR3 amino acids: CAWSGTPYEQYF. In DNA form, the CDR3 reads TGTGCCTGGAGTGGGACTCCCTACGAGCAGTACTTC.

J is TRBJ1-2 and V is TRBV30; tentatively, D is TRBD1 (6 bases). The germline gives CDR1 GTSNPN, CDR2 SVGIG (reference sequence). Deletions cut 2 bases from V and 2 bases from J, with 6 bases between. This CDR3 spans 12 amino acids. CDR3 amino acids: CAWSQGNYGYTF. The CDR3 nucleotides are TGTGCCTGGAGTCAGGGGAACTATGGCTACACCTTC.

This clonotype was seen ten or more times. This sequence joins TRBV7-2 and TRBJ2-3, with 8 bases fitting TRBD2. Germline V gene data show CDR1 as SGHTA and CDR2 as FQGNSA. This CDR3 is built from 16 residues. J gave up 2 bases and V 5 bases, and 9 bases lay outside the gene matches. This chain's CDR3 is CASSLTSGGPTDTQYF. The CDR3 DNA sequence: TGTGCCAGCAGCCTCACTAGCGGCGGTCCCACAGATACGCAGTATTTT.

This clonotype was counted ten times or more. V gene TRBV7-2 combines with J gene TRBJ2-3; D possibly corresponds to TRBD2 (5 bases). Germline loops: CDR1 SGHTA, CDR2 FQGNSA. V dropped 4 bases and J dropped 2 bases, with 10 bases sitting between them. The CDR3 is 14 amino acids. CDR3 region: CASSSGIPTDTQYF. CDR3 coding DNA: TGTGCCAGCAGCTCCGGGATCCCCACAGATACGCAGTATTTT. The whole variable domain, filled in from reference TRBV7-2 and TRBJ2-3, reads GAGVSQSPSNKVTEKGKDVELRCDPISGHTALYWYRQSLGQGLEFLIYFQGNSAPDKSGLPSDRFSAERTGGSVSTLTIQRTQQEDSAVYLCASSSGIPTDTQYFGPGTRLTVL.